This entry features one T cell receptor beta chain sequence. The record originates from a study of cytomegalovirus exposure and HLA in healthy donors. It was with 60 Vbeta and 13 Jbeta primers that the PCR ran. Data came from immunoSEQ multiplex PCR; TCRdb stores just in-frame clones and leaves some out. The table gives approximately 50,000 clones; the top ten clones make up 6% to 7% of it. The CDR3 contains 15 residues. V was cut by 1 base and J by 2 bases, with 12 bases left in between. Germline CDR1 and CDR2: MNHNS and SASEGT. The rearrangement links TRBV6-1 to TRBJ2-7; no clear D gene. The receptor's source is a male donor in good health and CMV-seropositive. Material for sequencing was PBMCs. CDR3 nucleotide sequence: TGTGCCAGCAGTGAAGGAGACTGGAAACCCTACGAGCAGTACTTC. As protein: CASSEGDWKPYEQYF.